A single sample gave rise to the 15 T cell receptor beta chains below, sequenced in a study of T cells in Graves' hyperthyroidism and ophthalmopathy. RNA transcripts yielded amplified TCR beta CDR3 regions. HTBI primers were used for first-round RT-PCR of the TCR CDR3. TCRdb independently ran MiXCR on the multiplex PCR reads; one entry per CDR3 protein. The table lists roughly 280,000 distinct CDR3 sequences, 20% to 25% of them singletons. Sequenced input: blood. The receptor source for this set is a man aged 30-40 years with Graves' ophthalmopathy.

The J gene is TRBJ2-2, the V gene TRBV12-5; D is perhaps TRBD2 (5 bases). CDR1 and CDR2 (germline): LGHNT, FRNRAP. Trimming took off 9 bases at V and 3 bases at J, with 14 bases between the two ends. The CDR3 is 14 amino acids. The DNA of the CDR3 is TGTGCTAGCCGAGGGAGTGGCGACACCGGGGAGCTGTTTTTT. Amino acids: CASRGSGDTGELFF.

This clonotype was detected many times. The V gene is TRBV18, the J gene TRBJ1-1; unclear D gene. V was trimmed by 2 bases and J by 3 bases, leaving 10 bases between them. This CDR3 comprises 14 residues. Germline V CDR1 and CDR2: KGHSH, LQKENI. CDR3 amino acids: CASSPTKIDTEAFF. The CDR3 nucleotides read TGTGCCAGCTCACCAACGAAGATAGACACTGAAGCTTTCTTT.

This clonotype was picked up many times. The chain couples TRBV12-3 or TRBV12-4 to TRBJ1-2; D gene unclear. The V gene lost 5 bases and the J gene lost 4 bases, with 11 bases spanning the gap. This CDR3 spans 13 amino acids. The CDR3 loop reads CASSQSSGYGYTF. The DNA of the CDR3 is TGTGCCAGCAGTCAAAGTTCTGGCTATGGCTACACCTTC.

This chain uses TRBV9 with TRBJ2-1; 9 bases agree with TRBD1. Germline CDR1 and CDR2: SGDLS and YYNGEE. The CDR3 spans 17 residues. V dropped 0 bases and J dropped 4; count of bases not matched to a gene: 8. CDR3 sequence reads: CASSVVGGGTGYNEQFF. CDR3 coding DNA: TGTGCCAGCAGCGTAGTAGGGGGAGGGACAGGGTACAATGAGCAGTTCTTC.

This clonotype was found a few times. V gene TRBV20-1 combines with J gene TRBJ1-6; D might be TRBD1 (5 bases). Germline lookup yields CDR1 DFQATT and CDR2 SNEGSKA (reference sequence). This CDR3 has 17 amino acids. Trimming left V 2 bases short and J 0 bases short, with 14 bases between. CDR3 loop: CSARNPTASSYNSPLHF. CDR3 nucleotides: TGCAGTGCTAGAAACCCGACAGCTAGCTCCTATAATTCACCCCTCCACTTT.

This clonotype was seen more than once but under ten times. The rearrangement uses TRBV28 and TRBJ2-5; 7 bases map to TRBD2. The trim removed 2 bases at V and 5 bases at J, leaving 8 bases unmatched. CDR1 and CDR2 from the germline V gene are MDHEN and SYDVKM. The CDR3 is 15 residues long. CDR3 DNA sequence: TGTGCCAGCAGTTTAGTAGCGGCCGGGGGGGAGACCCAGTACTTC. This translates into CASSLVAAGGETQYF.

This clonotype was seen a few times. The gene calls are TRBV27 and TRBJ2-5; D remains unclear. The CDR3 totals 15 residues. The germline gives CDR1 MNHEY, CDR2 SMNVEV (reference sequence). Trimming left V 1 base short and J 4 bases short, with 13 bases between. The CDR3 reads CASSLFLSARETQYF. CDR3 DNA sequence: TGTGCCAGCAGTTTATTCCTCTCGGCGCGAGAGACCCAGTACTTC.

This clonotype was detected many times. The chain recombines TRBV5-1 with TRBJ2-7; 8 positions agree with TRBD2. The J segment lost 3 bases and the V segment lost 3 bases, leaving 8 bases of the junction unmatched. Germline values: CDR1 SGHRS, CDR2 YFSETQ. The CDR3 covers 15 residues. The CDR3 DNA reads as TGCGCCAGCAGCTACGGGGGGGACAACTACTACGAGCAGTACTTC. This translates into CASSYGGDNYYEQYF.

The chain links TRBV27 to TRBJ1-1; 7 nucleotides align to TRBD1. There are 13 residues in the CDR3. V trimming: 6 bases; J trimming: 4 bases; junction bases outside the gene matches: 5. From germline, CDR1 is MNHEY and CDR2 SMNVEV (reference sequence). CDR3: CASRAGGFTEAFF. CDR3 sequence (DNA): TGTGCCAGCAGGGCAGGGGGTTTCACTGAAGCTTTCTTT.

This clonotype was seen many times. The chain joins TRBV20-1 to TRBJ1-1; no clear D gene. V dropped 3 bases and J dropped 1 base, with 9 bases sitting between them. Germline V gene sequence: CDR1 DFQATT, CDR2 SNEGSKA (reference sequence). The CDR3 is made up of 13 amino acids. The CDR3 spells CSARATANTEAFF. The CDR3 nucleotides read TGCAGTGCTAGGGCCACAGCGAACACTGAAGCTTTCTTT.

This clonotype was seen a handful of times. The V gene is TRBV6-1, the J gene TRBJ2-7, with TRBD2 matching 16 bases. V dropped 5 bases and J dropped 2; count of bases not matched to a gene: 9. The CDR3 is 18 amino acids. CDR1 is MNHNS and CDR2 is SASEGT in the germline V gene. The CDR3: CASSIGTSGRAVPYEQYF. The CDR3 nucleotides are TGTGCCAGCAGTATCGGGACTAGCGGGAGGGCCGTACCCTACGAGCAGTACTTC.

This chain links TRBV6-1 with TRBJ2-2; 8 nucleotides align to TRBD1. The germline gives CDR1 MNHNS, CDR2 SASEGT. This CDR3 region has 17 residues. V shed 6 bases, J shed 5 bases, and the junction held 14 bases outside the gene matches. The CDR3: CASRTLKRQGLTGELFF. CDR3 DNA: TGTGCCAGCAGGACCCTCAAAAGACAGGGGTTGACCGGGGAGCTGTTTTTT.

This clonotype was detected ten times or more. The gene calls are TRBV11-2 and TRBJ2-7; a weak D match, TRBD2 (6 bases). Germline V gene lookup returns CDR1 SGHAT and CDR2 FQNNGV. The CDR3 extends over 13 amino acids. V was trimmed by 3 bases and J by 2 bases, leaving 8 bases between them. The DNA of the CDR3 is TGTGCCAGCAGCTTCGGGGAGGCCTACGAGCAGTACTTC. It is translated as CASSFGEAYEQYF.

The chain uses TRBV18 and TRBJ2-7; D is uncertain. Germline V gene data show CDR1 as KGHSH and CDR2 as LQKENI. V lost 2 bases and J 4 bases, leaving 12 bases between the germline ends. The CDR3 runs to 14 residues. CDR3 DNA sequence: TGTGCCAGCTCACCATTTGACGGAGAATACGAGCAGTACTTC. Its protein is CASSPFDGEYEQYF.

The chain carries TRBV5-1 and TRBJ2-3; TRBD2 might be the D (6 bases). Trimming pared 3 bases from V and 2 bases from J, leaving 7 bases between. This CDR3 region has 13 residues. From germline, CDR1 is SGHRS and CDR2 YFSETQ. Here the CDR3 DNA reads TGCGCCAGCAGCTGGGGACTCACAGATACGCAGTATTTT. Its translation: CASSWGLTDTQYF.